The entry below describes one T cell receptor beta chain. Its antigen is unknown. The entry originates in a study of OX40 agonist ivuxolimab in advanced cancers. The study's findings and limits: Blood T cells, both CD4+ and CD8+, expanded clonally by week 6 at 0.1 to 3.0 mg/kg.

Profiled with immunoSEQ multiplex PCR; TCRdb holds only in-frame clones, not every one. The data hold about 40,000 clones, with approximately 88% observed a single time. The V and J ends lost 5 bases and 0 bases respectively, with 12 bases between them. The CDR3 is 14 amino acids. The germline V gene has CDR1 GTSNPN and CDR2 SVGIG (reference sequence). A history of autoimmune disease or systemic immunosuppression excluded patients. This TCR was recovered from an adult with an advanced solid tumor such as melanoma, head and neck, liver or kidney cancer. The material was CD4+ or CD8+ T cells sorted from blood, obtained in a trial of the OX40 agonist ivuxolimab. V gene TRBV30 combines with J gene TRBJ2-3, with D tentatively TRBD2 (5 bases). CDR3 loop: CAWQVDFSTDTQYF. The CDR3 region has the DNA TGTGCCTGGCAGGTGGACTTTAGCACAGATACGCAGTATTTT.